This T cell receptor (beta chain) was sequenced in a study of human versus mouse CDR3 diversity and MHC coevolution. V dropped 0 bases and J dropped 5; count of bases not matched to a gene: 9. CDR3 length: 17 residues. Germline CDR1 and CDR2: SGDLS and YYNGEE. Study-level results: The lowest clonal inequality scores came from most of the three human donors.

As to this clone: Its antigen is as yet unknown.

Clones were read by immunoSEQ multiplex PCR, and TCRdb kept only the in-frame ones, dropping some. The table records more than 55,000 clones, approximately 94% of them present only once. The sequencing sample was made of naive CD4+ T cells from blood. Noted subset: CD45RO-negative CD62L-positive naive CD4 T cells. The receptor was isolated from a person between 55 and 69 years old in good health. The chain employs TRBV9 and TRBJ2-5; 11 bases match TRBD2. This CDR3 is CASSVGLAGGSGETQYF. In DNA form, the CDR3 reads TGTGCCAGCAGCGTAGGGTTAGCGGGAGGGTCCGGGGAGACCCAGTACTTC. The entire variable domain, with the rest obtained from reference TRBV9 and TRBJ2-5, is as follows: DSGVTQTPKHLITATGQRVTLRCSPRSGDLSVYWYQQSLDQGLQFLIQYYNGEERAKGNILERFSAQQFPDLHSELNLSSLELGDSALYFCASSVGLAGGSGETQYFGPGTRLLVL.